These T cell receptor beta chains were read from a single sample in a study of control samples from healthy donors and cancer patients. This table comes from immunoSEQ multiplex PCR, and its TCRdb copy is limited to in-frame clones, with some not included. Of 45,000 to 60,000 clones in the sample, 94% are singletons; the top ten hold approximately 4.3%. Sequencing used blood. The receptors come from a man younger than 45 in good health. Each CDR3 is given with its conserved first and last residue. D genes are given only for firm matches. Clone size, where shown, is once, few, many, or a class for clones that have expanded.

>.|.|TRBJ1-6|TRBV18
CASSPGVNSPLHF
TGTGCCAGCTCACCAGGGGTTAATTCACCCCTCCACTTT
>TRBD2|.|TRBJ2-2|TRBV27
CASSLGRGGPTNTGELFF
TGTGCCAGCAGTTTAGGGCGGGGGGGCCCAACGAACACCGGGGAGCTGTTTTTT
>TRBD1|.|TRBJ1-2|TRBV27
CASSSKQGIVNYGYTF
TGTGCCAGCAGTTCAAAACAGGGGATAGTTAACTATGGCTACACCTTC
>TRBD1|.|TRBJ1-2|TRBV19
CASRSLGQGAQGYTF
TGTGCCAGTAGATCCCTAGGACAGGGGGCGCAGGGCTACACCTTC
>TRBD2|.|TRBJ2-3|TRBV5-4
CASSRGLAGFTDTQYF
TGTGCCAGCAGCAGAGGACTAGCGGGGTTCACAGATACGCAGTATTTT
>.|.|TRBJ1-3|TRBV9
CASSVDLASGNTIYF
TGTGCCAGCAGCGTAGATCTAGCCTCTGGAAACACCATATATTTT
>.|once|TRBJ2-5|TRBV29-1
CSVGGGGRPWETQYF
TGCAGCGTTGGAGGGGGCGGGAGGCCATGGGAGACCCAGTACTTC
>.|few|TRBJ2-2|TRBV21-1
CASSKAATSGVRTGELFF
TGTGCCAGCAGCAAAGCGGCGACTAGCGGGGTCCGGACCGGGGAGCTGTTTTTT
>.|.|TRBJ2-1|TRBV27
CASSILGGNEQFF
TGTGCCAGCAGTATCCTAGGAGGGAATGAGCAGTTCTTC
>.|.|TRBJ1-1|TRBV4-2
CASSVGAEAFF
TGTGCCAGCAGCGTTGGGGCTGAAGCTTTCTTT
>.|.|TRBJ2-2|TRBV3-1/TRBV3-2
CASSQDLGSAGELFF
TGTGCCAGCAGCCAAGACCTGGGATCGGCCGGGGAGCTGTTTTTT
>TRBD2|.|TRBJ2-3|TRBV11-2
CASSLGIWTSSTDTQYF
TGTGCCAGCAGCTTAGGGATCTGGACTAGCAGCACAGATACGCAGTATTTT
>TRBD1|.|TRBJ1-1|TRBV7-9
CASRDSLGTGITEAFF
TGTGCCAGCAGGGACTCTCTCGGGACAGGGATCACTGAAGCTTTCTTT
>.|.|TRBJ1-2|TRBV20-1
CSAISGSF
TGCAGTGCTATAAGCGGGAGCTTC
>TRBD1|.|TRBJ2-7|TRBV6-1
CASSEGQGGDEQYF
TGTGCCAGCAGTGAAGGACAGGGTGGCGACGAGCAGTACTTC
>.|.|TRBJ1-5|TRBV6-1
CASSAMREGDSNQPQHF
TGTGCCAGCAGTGCCATGAGGGAGGGGGATAGCAATCAGCCCCAGCATTTT